A selection of T cell receptor beta chains follows, all from one sample in a study of T cell responses to AZD1222 COVID-19 vaccine. Produced via immunoSEQ multiplex PCR; TCRdb's table is partial and in-frame only. Of 140,000 to 150,000 clones in the sample, 90% to 95% were seen once. The sequencing used peripheral blood, collected on day 0 of AZD1222 vaccination. These TCRs come from an adult in good health. Both conserved end residues are part of each CDR3. The D gene is left open where the match is weak. Not every row has a clone size; where given, it reads once, few, many or a size class.

d_call,j_call,clone_size,v_call,cdr3_aa,cdr3_nt
NA,TRBJ1-2,NA,TRBV6-5,CASRIDTLLGYTF,TGTGCCAGCAGGATCGACACCCTCTTAGGCTACACCTTC
TRBD1,TRBJ1-3,NA,TRBV7-9,CASSHDRGKNTIYF,TGTGCCAGCAGCCATGACAGGGGTAAAAACACCATATATTTT
NA,TRBJ2-2,NA,TRBV7-2,CASTRGRTGELFF,TGTGCCAGCACCAGAGGCCGGACCGGGGAGCTGTTTTTT
NA,TRBJ1-6,NA,TRBV4-1,CASSLGHSNSPLHF,TGCGCCAGCAGCCTGGGACACAGCAATTCACCCCTCCACTTT
NA,TRBJ1-4,NA,TRBV7-8,CASNPGDDEKLFF,TGTGCCAGCAACCCAGGGGACGATGAAAAACTGTTTTTT
TRBD1,TRBJ2-7,NA,TRBV11-3,CASSSRDRGDEQYF,TGTGCCAGCAGCTCCCGGGACAGGGGAGACGAGCAGTACTTC
NA,TRBJ1-4,NA,TRBV2,CASSGGPEKLFF,TGTGCCAGCAGTGGGGGACCGGAAAAACTGTTTTTT
TRBD1,TRBJ1-2,NA,TRBV4-3,CASSPVNDRDSSYTF,TGCGCCAGCAGCCCAGTGAATGACAGGGATTCTAGCTACACCTTC
TRBD2,TRBJ2-1,NA,TRBV4-1,CASSQEPRAAGGRNEQFF,TGCGCCAGCAGCCAAGAGCCGCGAGCGGCGGGGGGGAGAAATGAGCAGTTCTTC
NA,TRBJ1-3,once,TRBV19,CASSIGPYSGNTIYF,TGTGCCAGTAGTATTGGACCGTACTCTGGAAACACCATATATTTT
TRBD1,TRBJ1-1,once,TRBV2,CASSEAGTDEAFF,TGTGCCAGCAGTGAAGCTGGGACAGATGAAGCTTTCTTT
NA,TRBJ1-5,NA,TRBV6-2/TRBV6-3,CASSYYSNQPQHF,TGTGCCAGCAGTTATTATAGCAATCAGCCCCAGCATTTT
NA,TRBJ1-6,NA,TRBV3-1/TRBV3-2,CASSQVFGVFKPLHF,TGTGCCAGCAGCCAAGTTTTTGGGGTTTTCAAACCCCTCCACTTT
NA,TRBJ1-1,NA,TRBV11-2,CASSPGSNTEAFF,TGTGCCAGCAGCCCCGGGTCGAACACTGAAGCTTTCTTT
TRBD1,TRBJ2-7,NA,TRBV19,CASSMTGAPGYEQYF,TGTGCCAGTAGTATGACAGGGGCTCCCGGCTACGAGCAGTACTTC
NA,TRBJ1-1,NA,TRBV5-4,CASSFQGGMDTEAFF,TGTGCCAGCAGCTTCCAGGGAGGTATGGACACTGAAGCTTTCTTT
NA,TRBJ1-4,once,TRBV6-5,CASSYSFNREKLFF,TGTGCCAGCAGTTACTCCTTTAACCGGGAAAAACTGTTTTTT
NA,TRBJ1-1,NA,TRBV2,CAGRNTEAFF,TGTGCCGGCAGGAACACTGAAGCTTTCTTT
TRBD2,TRBJ2-3,NA,TRBV7-7,CASSLALASGPYITDTQYF,TGTGCTAGCAGCTTAGCGCTGGCTAGCGGGCCCTATATCACAGATACGCAGTATTTT
NA,TRBJ2-1,NA,TRBV29-1,CSVAGPGMGYNEQFF,TGCAGCGTTGCAGGGCCAGGAATGGGATACAATGAGCAGTTCTTC
NA,TRBJ2-2,once,TRBV11-3,CASQPYANTGELFF,TGTGCCAGCCAACCCTATGCGAACACCGGGGAGCTGTTTTTT
TRBD1,TRBJ1-4,NA,TRBV5-6,CASSLGDRENEKLFF,TGTGCCAGCAGCTTGGGGGACAGGGAAAATGAAAAACTGTTTTTT
NA,TRBJ2-3,NA,TRBV4-2,CASSQVRGATDTQYF,TGTGCCAGCAGCCAAGTCCGGGGGGCCACAGATACGCAGTATTTT
NA,TRBJ1-2,NA,TRBV28,CASSSRGGGNYGYTF,TGTGCCAGCAGTTCACGGGGGGGAGGCAACTATGGCTACACCTTC
NA,TRBJ1-5,NA,TRBV6-2/TRBV6-3,CASSWGGPNQPQHF,TGTGCCAGCAGTTGGGGGGGACCAAATCAGCCCCAGCATTTT
NA,TRBJ2-2,once,TRBV7-2,CASSQRGAIGELFF,TGTGCCAGCAGCCAGAGGGGGGCAATCGGGGAGCTGTTTTTT
TRBD1,TRBJ1-6,NA,TRBV5-4,CASSRGTAGDVSPLHF,TGTGCCAGCAGCCGGGGGACAGCGGGCGACGTATCACCCCTCCACTTT
NA,TRBJ2-1,few,TRBV18,CASSGGIYNEQFF,TGTGCCAGCTCAGGCGGGATCTACAATGAGCAGTTCTTC
TRBD1,TRBJ1-1,NA,TRBV4-1,CASSQGLIWRGQGGVNTEAFF,TGCGCCAGCAGCCAAGGACTAATATGGAGGGGACAGGGAGGGGTGAACACTGAAGCTTTCTTT
TRBD2,TRBJ2-7,NA,TRBV28,CASSPGLAGGLSYEQYF,TGTGCCAGCAGTCCCGGACTAGCGGGGGGCCTTTCCTACGAGCAGTACTTC
NA,TRBJ1-1,NA,TRBV6-5,CAGKTDVNTEAFF,TGTGCCGGAAAGACAGACGTGAACACTGAAGCTTTCTTT
TRBD1,TRBJ1-1,NA,TRBV5-1,CASSLEGQGASSRNTEAFF,TGCGCCAGCAGCTTGGAGGGACAGGGGGCGTCCTCACGGAACACTGAAGCTTTCTTT
NA,TRBJ2-2,NA,TRBV6-2/TRBV6-3,CASSLATGHTGELFF,TGTGCCAGCAGTTTGGCTACCGGGCACACCGGGGAGCTGTTTTTT
NA,TRBJ1-5,NA,TRBV5-1,CASSLVGGNQPQHF,TGCGCCAGCAGCTTGGTGGGGGGGAATCAGCCCCAGCATTTT
NA,TRBJ1-1,once,TRBV19,CASSKAGLNTEAFF,TGTGCCAGTAGTAAGGCAGGATTGAACACTGAAGCTTTCTTT
NA,TRBJ1-5,NA,TRBV10-3,CAISPGENQPQHF,TGTGCCATCAGTCCAGGGGAGAATCAGCCCCAGCATTTT
TRBD1,TRBJ2-7,NA,TRBV7-9,CASSLSQGAYEQYF,TGTGCCAGCAGCTTATCACAGGGGGCTTACGAGCAGTACTTC
NA,TRBJ2-2,NA,TRBV7-7,CASRNREGGELFF,TGTGCTAGCCGCAACAGGGAGGGCGGGGAGCTGTTTTTT
NA,TRBJ1-2,NA,TRBV7-9,CASSLAGDLYGYTF,TGTGCCAGCAGCTTAGCAGGGGATCTCTATGGCTACACCTTC
TRBD1,TRBJ1-1,once,TRBV5-6,CASSPGGDLTEAFF,TGTGCCAGCAGCCCAGGGGGCGATTTGACTGAAGCTTTCTTT
TRBD1,TRBJ2-7,NA,TRBV5-1,CASSRGQATYEQYF,TGCGCCAGCAGCAGAGGACAGGCTACCTACGAGCAGTACTTC
NA,TRBJ2-7,NA,TRBV21-1,CASRLAGICEQYF,TGTGCCAGCCGGCTAGCGGGGATCTGCGAGCAGTACTTC
TRBD1,TRBJ1-6,NA,TRBV5-6,CASSLAGQGSSPLHF,TGTGCCAGCAGCTTGGCCGGACAGGGGAGTTCACCCCTCCACTTT
NA,TRBJ2-7,NA,TRBV27,CASSLSFTGTSYEQYF,TGTGCCAGCAGTTTATCGTTTACAGGCACCTCCTACGAGCAGTACTTC